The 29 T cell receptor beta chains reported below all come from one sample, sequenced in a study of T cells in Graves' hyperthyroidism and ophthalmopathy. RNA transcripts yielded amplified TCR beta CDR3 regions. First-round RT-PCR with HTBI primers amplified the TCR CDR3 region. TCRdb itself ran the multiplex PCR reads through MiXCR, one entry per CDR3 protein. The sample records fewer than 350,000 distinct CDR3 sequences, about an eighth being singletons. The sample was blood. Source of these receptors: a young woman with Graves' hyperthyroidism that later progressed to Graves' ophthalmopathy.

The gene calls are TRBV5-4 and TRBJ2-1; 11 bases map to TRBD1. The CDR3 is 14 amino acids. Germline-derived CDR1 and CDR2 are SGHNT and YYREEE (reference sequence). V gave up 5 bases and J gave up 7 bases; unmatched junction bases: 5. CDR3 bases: TGTGCCAGCAGGATGGACAGGGGGCGGAATGAGCAGTTCTTC. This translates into CASRMDRGRNEQFF.

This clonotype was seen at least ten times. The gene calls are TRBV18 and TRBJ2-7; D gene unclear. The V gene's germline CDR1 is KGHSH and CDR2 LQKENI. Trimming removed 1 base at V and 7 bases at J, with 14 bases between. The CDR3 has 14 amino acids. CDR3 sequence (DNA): TGTGCCAGCTCACCACGGGATAGCTTAGAAGAGCAGTACTTC. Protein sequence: CASSPRDSLEEQYF.

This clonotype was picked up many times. The CDR3, as DNA: TGTGCCAGCAGCTTAGACGGGGGAGAGACCCAGTACTTC. Its translation: CASSLDGGETQYF. The chain carries TRBV7-2 and TRBJ2-5; possibly TRBD2 for D (6 bases). Trimming cost V 1 base and J 4 bases, with 7 bases left between them. The germline gives CDR1 SGHTA, CDR2 FQGNSA. The CDR3 runs to 13 residues.

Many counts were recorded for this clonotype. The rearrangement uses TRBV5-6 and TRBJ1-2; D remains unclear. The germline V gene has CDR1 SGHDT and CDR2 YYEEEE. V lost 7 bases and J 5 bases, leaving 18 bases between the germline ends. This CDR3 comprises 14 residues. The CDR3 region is CASSGVPRVYGYTF. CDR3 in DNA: TGTGCCAGCTCCGGCGTCCCACGGGTATATGGCTACACCTTC. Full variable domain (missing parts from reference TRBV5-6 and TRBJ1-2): DAGVTQSPTHLIKTRGQQVTLRCSPKSGHDTVSWYQQALGQGPQFIFQYYEEEERQRGNFPDRFSGHQFPNYSSELNVNALLLGDSALYLCASSGVPRVYGYTFGSGTRLTVV.

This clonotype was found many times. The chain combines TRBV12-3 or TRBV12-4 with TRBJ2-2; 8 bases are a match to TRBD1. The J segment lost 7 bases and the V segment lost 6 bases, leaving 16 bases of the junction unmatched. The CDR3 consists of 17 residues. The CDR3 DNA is TGTGCCAGCAGCCCTTGGAGCCGACAGGGGCGCGGCGGGGAGCTGTTTTTT. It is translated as CASSPWSRQGRGGELFF.

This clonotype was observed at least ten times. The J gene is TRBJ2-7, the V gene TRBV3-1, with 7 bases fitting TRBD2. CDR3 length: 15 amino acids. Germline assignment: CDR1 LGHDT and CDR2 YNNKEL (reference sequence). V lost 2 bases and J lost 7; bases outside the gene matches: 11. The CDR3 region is CASSQPSSGTLEQYF. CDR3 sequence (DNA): TGTGCCAGCAGCCAACCTAGCAGCGGGACGTTAGAGCAGTACTTC.

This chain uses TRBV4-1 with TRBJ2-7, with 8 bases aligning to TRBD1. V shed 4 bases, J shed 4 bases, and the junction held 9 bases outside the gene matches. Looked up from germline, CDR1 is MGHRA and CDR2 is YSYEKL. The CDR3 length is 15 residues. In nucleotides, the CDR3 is TGCGCCAGCAGCCCATCCAGGGGGCGTTTTTACGAGCAGTACTTC. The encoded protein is CASSPSRGRFYEQYF.

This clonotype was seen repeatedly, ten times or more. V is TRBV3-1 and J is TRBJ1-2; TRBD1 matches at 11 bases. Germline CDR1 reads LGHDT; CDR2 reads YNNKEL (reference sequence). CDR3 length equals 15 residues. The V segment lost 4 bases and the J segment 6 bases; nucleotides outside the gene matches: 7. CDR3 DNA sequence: TGTGCCAGCAGCCTTAGAGGGACAGGGGGGAATGGCTACACCTTC. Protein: CASSLRGTGGNGYTF.

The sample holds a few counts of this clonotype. DNA for the CDR3: TGTGCCAGCAGTTTCGTGAAAGGACAGGGGGAAGGCTACACCTTC. Amino acids: CASSFVKGQGEGYTF. The J gene is TRBJ1-2, the V gene TRBV6-2 or TRBV6-3; 10 bases are shared with TRBD1. The CDR3 spans 15 residues. The junction had 10 bases not matched to a gene; V was cut back by 4 bases and J by 8 bases. Germline V gene sequence: CDR1 MNHEY, CDR2 SVGEGT.

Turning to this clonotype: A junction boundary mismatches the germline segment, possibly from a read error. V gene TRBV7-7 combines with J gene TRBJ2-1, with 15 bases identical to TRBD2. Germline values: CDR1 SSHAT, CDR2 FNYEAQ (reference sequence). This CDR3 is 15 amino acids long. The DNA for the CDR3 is TGTGCTAGCAGCGTCGGGACTAGCGGGGGGAATGAGCAGTTCTTC. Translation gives CASSVGTSGGNEQFF.

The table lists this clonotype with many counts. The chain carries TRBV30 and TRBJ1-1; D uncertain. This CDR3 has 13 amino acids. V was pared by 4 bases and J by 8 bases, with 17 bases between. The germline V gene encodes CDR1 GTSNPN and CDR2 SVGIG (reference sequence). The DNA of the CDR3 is TGTGCCTGGATGGAGTCGCTGAGGCCGGAAGCTTTCTTT. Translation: CAWMESLRPEAFF. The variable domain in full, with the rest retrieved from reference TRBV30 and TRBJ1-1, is SQTIHQWPATLVQPVGSPLSLECTVEGTSNPNLYWYRQAAGRGLQLLFYSVGIGQISSEVPQNLSASRPQDRQFILSSKKLLLSDSGFYLCAWMESLRPEAFFGQGTRLTVV.

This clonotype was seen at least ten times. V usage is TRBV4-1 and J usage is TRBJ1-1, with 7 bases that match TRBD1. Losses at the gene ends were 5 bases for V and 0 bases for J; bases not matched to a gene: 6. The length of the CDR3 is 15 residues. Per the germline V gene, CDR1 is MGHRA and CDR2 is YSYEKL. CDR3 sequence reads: CASSNVDRLNTEAFF. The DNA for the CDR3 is TGCGCCAGCAGCAACGTGGACAGGTTGAACACTGAAGCTTTCTTT.

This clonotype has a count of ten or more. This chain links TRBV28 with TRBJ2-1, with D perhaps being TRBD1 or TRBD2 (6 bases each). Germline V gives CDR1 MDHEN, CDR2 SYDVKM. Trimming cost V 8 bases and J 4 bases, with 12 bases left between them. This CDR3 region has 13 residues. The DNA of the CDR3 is TGTGCCAGCTGTGGCGGGACATACAATGAGCAGTTCTTC. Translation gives CASCGGTYNEQFF. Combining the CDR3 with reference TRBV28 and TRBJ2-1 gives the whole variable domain DVKVTQSSRYLVKRTGEKVFLECVQDMDHENMFWYRQDPGLGLRLIYFSYDVKMKEKGDIPEGYSVSREKKERFSLILESASTNQTSMYLCASCGGTYNEQFFGPGTRLTVL.

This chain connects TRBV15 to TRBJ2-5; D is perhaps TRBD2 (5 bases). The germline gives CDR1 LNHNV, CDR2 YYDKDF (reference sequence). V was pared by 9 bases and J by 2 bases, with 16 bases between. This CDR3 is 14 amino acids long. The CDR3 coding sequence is TGTGCCACTACCACGGGCGGACTTCAAGAGACCCAGTACTTC. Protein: CATTTGGLQETQYF. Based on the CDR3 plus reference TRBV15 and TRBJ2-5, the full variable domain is DAMVIQNPRYQVTQFGKPVTLSCSQTLNHNVMYWYQQKSSQAPKLLFHYYDKDFNNEADTPDNFQSRRPNTSFCFLDIRSPGLGDTAMYLCATTTGGLQETQYFGPGTRLLVL.

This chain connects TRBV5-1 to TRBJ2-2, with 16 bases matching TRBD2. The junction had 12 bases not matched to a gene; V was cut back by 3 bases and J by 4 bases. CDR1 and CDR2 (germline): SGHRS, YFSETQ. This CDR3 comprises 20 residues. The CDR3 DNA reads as TGCGCCAGCAGCTACATACCGGGACTAGCGGGAGGGCCCGGCACCGGGGAGCTGTTTTTT. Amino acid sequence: CASSYIPGLAGGPGTGELFF.

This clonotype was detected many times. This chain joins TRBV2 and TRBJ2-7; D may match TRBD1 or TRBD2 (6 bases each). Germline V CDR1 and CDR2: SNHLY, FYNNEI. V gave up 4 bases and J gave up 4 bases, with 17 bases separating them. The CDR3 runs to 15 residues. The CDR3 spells CASSVLEQGGYEQYF. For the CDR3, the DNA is TGTGCCAGCAGTGTACTAGAACAGGGAGGTTACGAGCAGTACTTC.

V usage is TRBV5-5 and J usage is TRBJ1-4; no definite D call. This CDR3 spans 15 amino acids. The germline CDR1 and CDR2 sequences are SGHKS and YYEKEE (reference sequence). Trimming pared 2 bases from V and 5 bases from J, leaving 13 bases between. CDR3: CASSFSVGLNEKLFF. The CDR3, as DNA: TGTGCCAGCAGCTTCTCAGTGGGCCTGAATGAAAAACTGTTTTTT.

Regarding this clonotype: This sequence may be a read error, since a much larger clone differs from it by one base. The CDR3 loop is CVSSLEFGYEQYF. The CDR3 DNA reads TGTGTCAGCAGCTTAGAGTTCGGTTACGAGCAGTACTTC. The chain employs TRBV7-2 and TRBJ2-7; the D is unclear. The CDR3 extends over 13 amino acids. Germline V gene data show CDR1 as SGHTA and CDR2 as FQGNSA.

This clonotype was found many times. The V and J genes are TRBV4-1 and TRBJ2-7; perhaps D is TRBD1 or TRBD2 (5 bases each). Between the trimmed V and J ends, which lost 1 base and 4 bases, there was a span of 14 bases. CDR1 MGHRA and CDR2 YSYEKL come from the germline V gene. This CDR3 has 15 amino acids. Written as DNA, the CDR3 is TGCGCCAGCAGCCAAGCGGGGTGGGGCAATTACGAGCAGTACTTC. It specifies CASSQAGWGNYEQYF.

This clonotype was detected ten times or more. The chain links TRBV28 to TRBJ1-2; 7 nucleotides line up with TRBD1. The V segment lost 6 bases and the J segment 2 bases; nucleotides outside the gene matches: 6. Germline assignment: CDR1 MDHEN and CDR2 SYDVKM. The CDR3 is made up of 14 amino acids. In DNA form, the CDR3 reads TGTGCCAGCAGCCTTACAGGGGCCAACTATGGCTACACCTTC. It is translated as CASSLTGANYGYTF.

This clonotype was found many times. The CDR3 sequence: CASRQVRGTDTQYF. In DNA, the CDR3 is TGTGCCAGCAGACAGGTTCGGGGCACAGATACGCAGTATTTT. The V gene is TRBV28, the J gene TRBJ2-3, with D maybe TRBD1 (5 bases). The CDR3 is 14 residues long. Germline V CDR1 and CDR2: MDHEN, SYDVKM. Deletions cut 6 bases from V and 1 base from J, with 11 bases between.

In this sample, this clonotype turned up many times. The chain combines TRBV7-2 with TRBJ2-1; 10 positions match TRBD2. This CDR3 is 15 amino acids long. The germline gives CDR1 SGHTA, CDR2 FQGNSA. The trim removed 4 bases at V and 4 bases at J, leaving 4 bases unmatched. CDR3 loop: CASSSGLAEYNEQFF. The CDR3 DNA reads TGTGCCAGCAGCTCCGGACTAGCGGAGTACAATGAGCAGTTCTTC. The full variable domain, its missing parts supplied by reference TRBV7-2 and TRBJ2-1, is GAGVSQSPSNKVTEKGKDVELRCDPISGHTALYWYRQSLGQGLEFLIYFQGNSAPDKSGLPSDRFSAERTGGSVSTLTIQRTQQEDSAVYLCASSSGLAEYNEQFFGPGTRLTVL.

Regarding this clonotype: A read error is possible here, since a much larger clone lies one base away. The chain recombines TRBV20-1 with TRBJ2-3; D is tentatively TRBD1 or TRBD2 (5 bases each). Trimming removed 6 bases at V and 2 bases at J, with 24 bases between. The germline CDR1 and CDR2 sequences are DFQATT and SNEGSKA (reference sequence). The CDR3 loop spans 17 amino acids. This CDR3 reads CSAQDLAGGGATDTQYF. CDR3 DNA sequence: TGCAGTGCCCAGGACCTCGCGGGCGGTGGGGCCACAGATACGCAGTATTTT.

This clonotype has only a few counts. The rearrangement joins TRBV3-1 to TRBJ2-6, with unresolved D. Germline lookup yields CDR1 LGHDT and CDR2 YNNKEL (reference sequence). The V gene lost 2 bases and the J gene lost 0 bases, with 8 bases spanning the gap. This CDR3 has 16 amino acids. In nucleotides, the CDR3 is TGTGCCAGCAGCCAACGCCAGACCTCTGGGGCCAACGTCCTGACTTTC. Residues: CASSQRQTSGANVLTF.

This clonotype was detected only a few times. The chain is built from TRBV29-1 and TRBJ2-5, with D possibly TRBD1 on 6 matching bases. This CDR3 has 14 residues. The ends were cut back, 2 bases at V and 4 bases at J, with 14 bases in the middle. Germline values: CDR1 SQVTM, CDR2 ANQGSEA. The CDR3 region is CSVEFVDRLETQYF. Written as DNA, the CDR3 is TGCAGCGTTGAATTTGTGGACAGATTAGAGACCCAGTACTTC.

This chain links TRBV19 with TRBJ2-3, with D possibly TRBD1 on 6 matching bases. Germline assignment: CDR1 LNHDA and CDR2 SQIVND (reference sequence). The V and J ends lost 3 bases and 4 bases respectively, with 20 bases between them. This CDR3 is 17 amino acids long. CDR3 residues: CASSMFRATGGADTQYF. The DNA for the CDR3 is TGTGCCAGTAGTATGTTCCGCGCGACAGGCGGCGCAGATACGCAGTATTTT.

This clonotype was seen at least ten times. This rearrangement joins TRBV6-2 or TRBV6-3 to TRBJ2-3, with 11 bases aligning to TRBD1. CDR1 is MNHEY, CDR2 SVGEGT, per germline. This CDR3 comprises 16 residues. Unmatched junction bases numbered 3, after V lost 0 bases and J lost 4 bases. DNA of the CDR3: TGTGCCAGCAGTTACTCCGGACAGGGGGCCTCAGATACGCAGTATTTT. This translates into CASSYSGQGASDTQYF.

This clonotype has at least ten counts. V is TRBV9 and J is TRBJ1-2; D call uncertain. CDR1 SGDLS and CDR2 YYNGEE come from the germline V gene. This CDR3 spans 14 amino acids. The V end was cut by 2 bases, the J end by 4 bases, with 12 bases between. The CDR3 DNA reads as TGTGCCAGCAGCGTCGGACTGTCCGCCTATGGCTACACCTTC. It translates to CASSVGLSAYGYTF.

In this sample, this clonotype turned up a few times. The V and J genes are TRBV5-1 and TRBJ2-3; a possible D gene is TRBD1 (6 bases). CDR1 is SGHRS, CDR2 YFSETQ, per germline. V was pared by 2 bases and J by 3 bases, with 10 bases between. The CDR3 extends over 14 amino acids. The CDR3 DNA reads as TGCGCCAGCAGCTTCGACAGGTTTACAGATACGCAGTATTTT. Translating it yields CASSFDRFTDTQYF. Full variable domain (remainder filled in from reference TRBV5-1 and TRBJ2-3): KAGVTQTPRYLIKTRGQQVTLSCSPISGHRSVSWYQQTPGQGLQFLFEYFSETQRNKGNFPGRFSGRQFSNSRSEMNVSTLELGDSALYLCASSFDRFTDTQYFGPGTRLTVL.